The entry below describes one T cell receptor beta chain. The data belong to a study of blood T cell repertoires in COVID-19. Two consecutive negative NP/OP PCR tests, clearance, or resolved symptoms defined Cohort 3 recovery. Assay used: immunoSEQ multiplex PCR; TCRdb lists only in-frame clones, some missing. The sample holds more than 110,000 clones, over 60% seen once. This CDR3 spans 12 amino acids. Looked up from germline, CDR1 is SNHLY and CDR2 is FYNNEI. Between the trimmed V and J ends, which lost 4 bases and 7 bases, there was a span of 10 bases. This TCR came from a woman in her forties or fifties who had recovered from COVID-19. The rearrangement uses TRBV2 and TRBJ1-1; D ambiguous. Sequenced material: PBMCs or T cells enriched from blood (not recorded which). The CDR3 nucleotides read TGTGCCAGCAGTGCCGGACTGATTGAAGCTTTCTTT. Translation: CASSAGLIEAFF.